Shown below are 30 T cell receptor beta chains from a single sample sequenced in a study of CD8+CD57+ T cells in acquired aplastic anemia. Profiling of TCR beta VDJ combinations and CDR3 sequences used genomic DNA as template. Via MiXCR, TCRdb re-called the reads, giving one row per CDR3 protein. The sample shows around 140,000 distinct CDR3 sequences, around two fifths of them seen only once. Input material: sorted CD4+, CD8+, or CD8+CD57+ T cells (not recorded which) from PBMCs. The receptors derive from a human donor in good health, serving as a control.

In its sample, this clonotype was seen many times. V is TRBV20-1 and J is TRBJ1-4, with 8 bases aligning to TRBD1. The ends lost 2 bases at V and 7 bases at J; junction bases unmatched: 6. There are 14 residues in the CDR3. The germline V gene encodes CDR1 DFQATT and CDR2 SNEGSKA (reference sequence). The CDR3 loop is CSARYQGAGEKLFF. The CDR3 DNA is TGCAGTGCTAGATATCAGGGGGCGGGTGAAAAACTGTTTTTT.

This clonotype has just a few counts. Written as DNA, the CDR3 is TGTGCCAGTAGTATCCTCCAGGGGACCCAAGAGACCCAGTACTTC. Its protein product is CASSILQGTQETQYF. The chain combines TRBV19 with TRBJ2-5, with D possibly matching TRBD1 (6 bases). V shed 3 bases and J shed 1 base, with 12 bases lying between them. The germline V gene has CDR1 LNHDA and CDR2 SQIVND (reference sequence). The CDR3 contains 15 residues.

This clonotype has just a few counts. The chain joins TRBV5-1 to TRBJ2-5; 10 bases are a match to TRBD2. This CDR3 spans 14 amino acids. Losses at the gene ends were 2 bases for V and 5 bases for J; bases not matched to a gene: 3. The germline CDR1 and CDR2 sequences are SGHRS and YFSETQ. The CDR3 protein is CASSLGTSAETQYF. The CDR3 DNA follows: TGCGCCAGCAGCTTAGGGACTAGCGCCGAGACCCAGTACTTC.

This clonotype was found many times. The V call is TRBV29-1, the J call TRBJ1-2; D gene unclear. The CDR3 is made up of 12 amino acids. CDR1 is SQVTM and CDR2 is ANQGSEA in the germline V gene. Trimming removed 4 bases from V and 4 bases from J, with 10 bases in between. The CDR3 sequence: CSVADGPYGYTF. The CDR3 DNA is TGCAGCGTTGCGGACGGTCCCTATGGCTACACCTTC.

Worth noting for this clonotype: A much larger clone lies one base from this, so it may be a read error. This chain links TRBV5-1 with TRBJ2-1; D possibly uses TRBD1 or TRBD2 (5 bases each). The germline V gene encodes CDR1 SGHRS and CDR2 YFSETQ. Trimming took off 4 bases at V and 4 bases at J, with 9 bases between the two ends. The CDR3 covers 13 residues. The CDR3 is CASSRDGYNEQFF. For the CDR3, the DNA is TGCGCCAGCAGCCGGGACGGTTACAATGAGCAGTTCTTC.

This clonotype occurred a few times. J is TRBJ1-2 and V is TRBV24-1; TRBD1 matches at 7 bases. Trimming at V came to 3 bases and at J to 6 bases, leaving 9 bases not matched to a gene. CDR1 is KGHDR, CDR2 SFDVKD, per germline. The CDR3 totals 15 residues. The CDR3 sequence is CATSDTGTAYNGYTF. The CDR3 region has the DNA TGTGCCACCAGTGATACCGGGACAGCGTACAATGGCTACACCTTC.

This clonotype was detected only a few times. The chain couples TRBV6-1 to TRBJ2-7; 11 bases are shared with TRBD1. The J segment lost 3 bases and the V segment lost 6 bases, leaving 16 bases of the junction unmatched. The CDR3 sequence is 18 residues long. Germline CDR1 MNHNS, CDR2 SASEGT. The CDR3 DNA follows: TGTGCCAGCAGAAGAAACCGGGACAGGGGGTCGGGGGTCTACGAGCAGTACTTC. Protein product: CASRRNRDRGSGVYEQYF.

This clonotype was observed many times. The gene calls are TRBV19 and TRBJ1-1; D ambiguous. The CDR3 is 17 amino acids. Germline V gives CDR1 LNHDA, CDR2 SQIVND (reference sequence). The V end lost 0 bases, the J end lost 0 bases, and 14 bases lay between the germline ends. The CDR3 DNA follows: TGTGCCAGTAGTATAGAGATCAAGAAGAGGTTGAACACTGAAGCTTTCTTT. It specifies CASSIEIKKRLNTEAFF. The full variable domain, rest sourced from reference TRBV19 and TRBJ1-1, is DGGITQSPKYLFRKEGQNVTLSCEQNLNHDAMYWYRQDPGQGLRLIYYSQIVNDFQKGDIAEGYSVSREKKESFPLTVTSAQKNPTAFYLCASSIEIKKRLNTEAFFGQGTRLTVV.

The V call is TRBV19, the J call TRBJ1-6; D perhaps matches TRBD1 (5 bases). Trimming cost V 1 base and J 7 bases, with 11 bases left between them. Per the germline V gene, CDR1 is LNHDA and CDR2 is SQIVND (reference sequence). CDR3 length: 15 residues. The DNA of the CDR3 is TGTGCCAGTAGTATAGCGGGACCTACAAATTCACCCCTCCACTTT. This gives the protein CASSIAGPTNSPLHF.

Only a few counts were recorded for this clonotype. The J gene is TRBJ2-7, the V gene TRBV19; the D is unclear. V lost 4 bases, J lost 4 bases, and 11 bases lay in between. Per germline, CDR1 LNHDA and CDR2 SQIVND (reference sequence). This CDR3 contains 13 residues. CDR3 sequence: CASSTWDRYEQYF. CDR3 in DNA: TGTGCCAGTAGTACCTGGGATCGGTACGAGCAGTACTTC.

This clonotype has a handful of counts. A junction boundary mismatches the germline segment, possibly from a read error. The V and J genes are TRBV5-1 and TRBJ2-3; the D is unclear. This CDR3 comprises 11 residues. CDR1 and CDR2 (germline): SGHRS, YFSETQ. DNA for the CDR3: TGCGCCAGCGGCTTGAAAGATACGCAGTATTTT. Amino acid sequence: CASGLKDTQYF. Full variable domain (rest looked up from reference TRBV5-1 and TRBJ2-3): KAGVTQTPRYLIKTRGQQVTLSCSPISGHRSVSWYQQTPGQGLQFLFEYFSETQRNKGNFPGRFSGRQFSNSRSEMNVSTLELGDSALYLCASGLKDTQYFGPGTRLTVL.

The V call is TRBV15, the J call TRBJ1-6, with TRBD1 identical over 9 bases. V trimming: 5 bases; J trimming: 9 bases; junction bases outside the gene matches: 5. This CDR3 has 14 amino acids. Germline V lookup: CDR1 LNHNV, CDR2 YYDKDF (reference sequence). The CDR3 loop is CATSSTGGLSPLHF. The DNA of the CDR3 is TGTGCCACCAGCTCTACAGGGGGCCTTTCACCCCTCCACTTT.

A word on this clonotype: Possible read error: a much larger clone is one base away. CDR3 nucleotides: TGTGCCAGCAGCCTAGCAGGGTTTTCTTACACCTTC. As protein: CASSLAGFSYTF. The rearrangement joins TRBV7-2 to TRBJ1-2, with D tentatively TRBD1 (5 bases). CDR1 and CDR2 from the germline V gene are SGHTA and FQGNSA. The length of the CDR3 is 12 residues. The full variable domain, completed using reference TRBV7-2 and TRBJ1-2, is GAGVSQSPSNKVTEKGKDVELRCDPISGHTALYWYRQSLGQGLEFLIYFQGNSAPDKSGLPSDRFSAERTGGSVSTLTIQRTQQEDSAVYLCASSLAGFSYTFGSGTRLTVV.

The chain combines TRBV7-9 with TRBJ1-6; 9 bases map to TRBD1. V lost 1 base, J lost 7 bases, and 2 bases stayed unmatched. Germline CDR1 is SEHNR and CDR2 is FQNEAQ (reference sequence). This CDR3 comprises 15 residues. The CDR3, as DNA: TGTGCCAGCAGCTTAGGGACAGGGGTGAATTCACCCCTCCACTTT. Its protein product is CASSLGTGVNSPLHF.

This clonotype was counted at least ten times. This sequence joins TRBV5-1 and TRBJ1-1; D gene unclear. Trimming removed 0 bases from V and 4 bases from J, with 7 bases in between. This CDR3 region has 13 residues. CDR1 is SGHRS and CDR2 is YFSETQ in the germline V gene. The CDR3 loop reads CASSLGRITEAFF. The CDR3 DNA follows: TGCGCCAGCAGCTTGGGGCGGATCACTGAAGCTTTCTTT.

This clonotype was found many times. The rearrangement uses TRBV7-6 and TRBJ2-3; 11 bases agree with TRBD2. The CDR3 contains 14 residues. V shed 6 bases and J 4 bases; nucleotides not matched to a gene: 3. Germline CDR1 and CDR2: SGHVS and FNYEAQ. As DNA, the CDR3 is TGTGCCAGCAGTCGACTAGCGGGACCAGATACGCAGTATTTT. This encodes CASSRLAGPDTQYF.

J is TRBJ1-2 and V is TRBV25-1; D unresolved. Trimming cost V 3 bases and J 4 bases, with 12 bases left between them. CDR1 and CDR2 (germline): MGHDK, SYGVNS. CDR3 length equals 14 residues. CDR3 bases: TGTGCCAGCAGTGATGTTGAGCAGCTCTATGGCTACACCTTC. This gives the protein CASSDVEQLYGYTF.

The rearrangement links TRBV2 to TRBJ1-6; TRBD1 aligns across 7 bases. Germline values: CDR1 SNHLY, CDR2 FYNNEI. Trimming took 6 bases from V and 10 from J; bases not matched to a gene: 6. The CDR3 has 13 amino acids. In nucleotides, the CDR3 is TGTGCCAGCAGAAAGACAGGGACATCACCCCTCCACTTT. Its protein product is CASRKTGTSPLHF.

V usage is TRBV25-1 and J usage is TRBJ1-3, with 7 bases identical to TRBD1. The trim removed 6 bases at V and 0 bases at J, leaving 2 bases unmatched. The length of the CDR3 is 14 residues. Germline CDR1 and CDR2: MGHDK and SYGVNS. In DNA form, the CDR3 reads TGTGCCAGCAGGGACAGGCGCTCTGGAAACACCATATATTTT. Translating it yields CASRDRRSGNTIYF.

Worth noting for this clonotype: A much larger clone is a single base away; this may be a read error. Likely a read error: the CDR3 ends without its conserved phenylalanine or tryptophan. The chain uses TRBV2 and TRBJ2-3; D ambiguous. The V gene lost 6 bases and the J gene lost 6 bases, with 13 bases spanning the gap. The CDR3 totals 13 residues. The germline gives CDR1 SNHLY, CDR2 FYNNEI. CDR3 in amino acids: CASRWNEQDTQYS. The CDR3 coding sequence is TGTGCCAGCAGGTGGAACGAGCAGGATACGCAGTATTCT.

In this sample, this clonotype turned up a few times. The conserved final phenylalanine or tryptophan is absent from the CDR3, which likely points to a read error. The limits of the CDR3 on the DNA are not certain, so only TCRdb's listed CDR3 is given. The V call is TRBV4-1, the J call TRBJ2-5; the table's D call, TRBD1, was not checked against the DNA. From germline, CDR1 is MGHRA and CDR2 YSYEKL. From its first to its last residue, the CDR3 has 14 amino acids. CDR3 amino acids: CASSVGTGRETQYL.

This clonotype showed up many times. The V gene is TRBV20-1, the J gene TRBJ1-3; TRBD1 aligns across 10 bases. The CDR3 runs to 15 residues. J lost 5 bases, V lost 6 bases, and 10 bases had no gene match. In germline, CDR1 is DFQATT, CDR2 SNEGSKA (reference sequence). The CDR3 spells CSAEPRTGGRNTIYF. CDR3 DNA: TGCAGTGCGGAACCACGGACAGGGGGTAGAAACACCATATATTTT.

Here the CDR3 DNA reads TGTGCCACCAGCAGAGATCAGCAGTCGGGCTACACCTTC. This translates into CATSRDQQSGYTF. V usage is TRBV15 and J usage is TRBJ1-2; D not certain. The CDR3 totals 13 residues. With 0 bases removed from V and 8 bases from J, the gap between germline ends came to 10 bases. CDR1 is LNHNV, CDR2 YYDKDF, per germline (reference sequence). The full variable domain, with the rest looked up from reference TRBV15 and TRBJ1-2, is DAMVIQNPRYQVTQFGKPVTLSCSQTLNHNVMYWYQQKSSQAPKLLFHYYDKDFNNEADTPDNFQSRRPNTSFCFLDIRSPGLGDTAMYLCATSRDQQSGYTFGSGTRLTVV.

The chain has TRBV20-1 and TRBJ2-1; 9 nucleotides agree with TRBD1. The germline V gene has CDR1 DFQATT and CDR2 SNEGSKA (reference sequence). The ends lost 6 bases at V and 3 bases at J; junction bases unmatched: 6. The CDR3 runs 14 residues. The CDR3 is CSAQDRGYYNEQFF. The CDR3 DNA reads as TGCAGTGCCCAAGACAGGGGGTACTACAATGAGCAGTTCTTC.

In this sample, this clonotype turned up many times. The V gene is TRBV7-9, the J gene TRBJ2-3, with TRBD2 matching over 7 bases. This CDR3 spans 18 amino acids. Unmatched junction bases numbered 15, after V lost 4 bases and J lost 2 bases. Germline-derived CDR1 and CDR2 are SEHNR and FQNEAQ (reference sequence). The CDR3 loop reads CASSSTGGLLPITDTQYF. The CDR3, as DNA: TGTGCCAGCAGCTCCACGGGGGGACTCCTCCCTATCACAGATACGCAGTATTTT.

This clonotype was seen many times. The CDR3 loop reads CASSRVGLAVGADTQYF. Here the CDR3 DNA reads TGTGCCAGCAGCCGCGTAGGACTAGCGGTAGGGGCAGATACGCAGTATTTT. The chain carries TRBV7-2 and TRBJ2-3; the match to TRBD2 covers 10 bases. After removal of 5 bases from V and 4 bases from J, the junction contained 12 bases not matched to a gene. The CDR3 spans 17 residues. Germline CDR1 and CDR2: SGHTA and FQGNSA.

This clonotype has at least ten counts. This CDR3 reads CASSPPSGAANVLTF. CDR3 bases: TGTGCCAGCAGTCCTCCTTCAGGGGCGGCCAACGTCCTGACTTTC. The chain uses TRBV7-8 and TRBJ2-6; TRBD1 is a possible D gene (6 bases). CDR1 SGHVS and CDR2 FQNEAQ come from the germline V gene. The CDR3 length is 15 residues. Trimming stripped 6 bases from V and 6 bases from J, with 15 bases between.

This clonotype was counted once. This chain uses TRBV2 with TRBJ2-7; D not resolved. CDR1 and CDR2 from the germline V gene are SNHLY and FYNNEI. The CDR3 contains 14 residues. The V and J ends lost 3 bases and 6 bases respectively, with 15 bases between them. This CDR3 reads CASSEIGETCEQYF. For the CDR3, the DNA is TGTGCCAGCAGTGAGATAGGAGAGACCTGCGAGCAGTACTTC.

This chain uses TRBV6-6 with TRBJ1-1; 7 bases align to TRBD1. This CDR3 region has 15 residues. Germline V CDR1 and CDR2: MNHNY, SVGAGI (reference sequence). With 2 bases clipped from V and 5 bases from J, the junction kept 8 bases outside the gene matches. The CDR3 DNA reads as TGTGCCAGCAGTTACACATTGCAGGGGGTGACTGAAGCTTTCTTT. Translating it yields CASSYTLQGVTEAFF.

V gene TRBV25-1 combines with J gene TRBJ1-3, with TRBD1 identical over 9 bases. Germline V gene data show CDR1 as MGHDK and CDR2 as SYGVNS. Germline trimming cut 3 bases from V and 8 bases from J; bases unmatched to any gene: 11. The CDR3 has 16 amino acids. The CDR3 loop reads CASSEEDRGKEDTIYF. DNA of the CDR3: TGTGCCAGCAGTGAGGAGGACAGGGGCAAGGAGGACACCATATATTTT.